This TCR beta chain was recovered during a study of shared clonotypes between healthy human individuals. Study-wide background: Aged 18 to 49, the donors were two women and a few men. Every donor yielded three CD4 naive, three CD4 memory, two CD8 naive and one CD8 memory plate. General observations from the study: A reduction in generation probabilities was seen for non-shared clonotypes relative to those shared by all four donors.

Healthy adults negative for HIV, lacking recent acute infections or vaccinations, served as donors. Produced via immunoSEQ multiplex PCR; TCRdb's table is partial and in-frame only. The table records about 1 million clones, approximately 68% of them present only once. About this clone: The antigen remains unidentified.

V was clipped by 3 bases and J by 7 bases, with 9 bases between them. This CDR3 has 13 residues. CDR1 is MNHEY and CDR2 is SMNVEV in the germline V gene (reference sequence). Sequenced input: memory CD4+ T cells sorted from blood. The subset is: CD45RA-negative fraction. V gene TRBV27 combines with J gene TRBJ2-2, with D hard to call. The receptor was isolated from a man aged 18-30 years in good health. CDR3 in amino acids: CASSFFRDGELFF. DNA for the CDR3: TGTGCCAGCAGTTTCTTCAGAGACGGGGAGCTGTTTTTT.